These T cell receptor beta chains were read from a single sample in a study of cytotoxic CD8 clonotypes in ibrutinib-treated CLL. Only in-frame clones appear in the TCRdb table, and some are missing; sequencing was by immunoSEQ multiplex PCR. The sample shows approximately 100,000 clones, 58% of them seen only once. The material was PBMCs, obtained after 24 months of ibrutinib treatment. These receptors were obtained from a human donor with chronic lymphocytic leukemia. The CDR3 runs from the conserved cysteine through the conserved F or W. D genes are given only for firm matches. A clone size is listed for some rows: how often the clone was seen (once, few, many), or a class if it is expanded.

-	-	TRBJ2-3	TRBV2	CASIGWASTDTQYF	TGTGCCAGCATCGGGTGGGCGAGCACAGATACGCAGTATTTT
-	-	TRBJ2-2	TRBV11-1	CASSPRTESGELFF	TGTGCCAGCAGCCCCCGGACAGAGTCCGGGGAGCTGTTTTTT
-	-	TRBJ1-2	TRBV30	CAWRTSRTRREDGYTF	TGTGCCTGGAGGACCTCTAGGACTCGAAGGGAGGATGGCTACACCTTC
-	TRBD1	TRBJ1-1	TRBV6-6	CASRSTGPEAFF	TGTGCCAGCAGATCGACAGGGCCAGAAGCTTTCTTT
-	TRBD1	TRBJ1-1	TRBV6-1	CASDRGGRTEAFF	TGTGCCAGCGACAGGGGAGGAAGGACTGAAGCTTTCTTT
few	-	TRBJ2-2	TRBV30	CAWRVVTNTGELFF	TGTGCCTGGAGGGTAGTCACCAACACCGGGGAGCTGTTTTTT
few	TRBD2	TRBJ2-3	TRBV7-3	CASSSQLAGLSTDTQYF	TGTGCCAGCAGCTCACAACTAGCGGGCCTTAGCACAGATACGCAGTATTTT
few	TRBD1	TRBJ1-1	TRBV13	CASSTGQGGTEAFF	TGTGCCAGCAGCACGGGACAGGGAGGCACTGAAGCTTTCTTT
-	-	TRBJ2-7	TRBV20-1	CSAHYEQYF	TGCAGTGCACATTACGAGCAGTACTTC
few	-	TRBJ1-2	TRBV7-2	CASSLDLQGDYGYTF	TGTGCCAGCAGCTTAGACCTGCAGGGAGACTATGGCTACACCTTC
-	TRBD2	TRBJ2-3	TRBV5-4	CASSPNLAGADTQYF	TGTGCCAGCAGTCCTAACCTAGCGGGGGCGGATACGCAGTATTTT
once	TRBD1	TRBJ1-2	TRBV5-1	CASSPWTGNYGYTF	TGCGCCAGCAGCCCTTGGACAGGAAACTATGGCTACACCTTC
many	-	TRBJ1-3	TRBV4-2	CASSLRQDSGNTIYF	TGTGCCAGCAGCCTCCGACAGGACTCTGGAAACACCATATATTTT
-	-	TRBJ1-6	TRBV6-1	CASRATTSDNSPLHF	TGTGCCAGCAGGGCGACTACATCGGATAATTCACCCCTCCACTTT
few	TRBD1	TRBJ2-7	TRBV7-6	CASSNRQGVYEQYF	TGTGCCAGCAGCAACCGACAGGGGGTGTACGAGCAGTACTTC
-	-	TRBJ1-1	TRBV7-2	CASSLLNTEAFF	TGTGCCAGCAGCTTACTGAACACCGAAGCTTTCTTT
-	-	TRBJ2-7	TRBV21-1	CASSKVGEQYF	TGTGCCAGCAGCAAAGTTGGGGAGCAGTACTTC
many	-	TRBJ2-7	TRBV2	CASSADLSYEQYF	TGTGCCAGCAGCGCGGACCTCTCCTACGAGCAGTACTTC
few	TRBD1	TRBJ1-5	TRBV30	CAWSGAGQGNQPQHF	TGTGCCTGGAGTGGGGCGGGACAGGGCAATCAGCCCCAGCATTTT
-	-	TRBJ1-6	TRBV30	CAWSDRNSPLHF	TGTGCCTGGAGCGACCGCAACTCACCCCTCCACTTT
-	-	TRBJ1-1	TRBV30	CAWSVQGLNTEAFF	TGTGCCTGGAGTGTACAGGGTTTGAACACTGAAGCTTTCTTT
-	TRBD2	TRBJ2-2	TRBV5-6	CASSLSARTSLTGELFF	TGTGCCAGCAGCTTGTCGGCGAGGACTAGCCTGACCGGGGAGCTGTTTTTT
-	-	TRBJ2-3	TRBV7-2	CASGRGSSTDTQYF	TGTGCCAGCGGCCGGGGCAGCAGCACAGATACGCAGTATTTT
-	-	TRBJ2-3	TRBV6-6	CASSYEGRGTDTQYF	TGTGCCAGCAGTTACGAGGGCAGGGGCACAGATACGCAGTATTTT
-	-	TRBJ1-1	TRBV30	CAWSVGGRGTEAFF	TGTGCCTGGAGTGTAGGGGGAAGGGGCACTGAAGCTTTCTTT
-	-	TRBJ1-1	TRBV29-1	CSASPGEMNTEAFF	TGCAGCGCCTCCCCCGGAGAGATGAACACTGAAGCTTTCTTT
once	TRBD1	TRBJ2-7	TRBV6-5	CATRDRYYEQYF	TGTGCCACCCGGGACAGATACTACGAGCAGTACTTC
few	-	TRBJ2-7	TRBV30	CAWSRAGASTYEQYF	TGTGCCTGGAGTAGGGCAGGGGCATCAACCTACGAGCAGTACTTC
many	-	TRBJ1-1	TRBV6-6	CASAGAAHTEAFF	TGTGCCAGCGCCGGGGCAGCCCACACTGAAGCTTTCTTT
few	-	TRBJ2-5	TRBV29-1	CSVRGAAQETQYF	TGCAGCGTTCGGGGGGCCGCCCAAGAGACCCAGTACTTC
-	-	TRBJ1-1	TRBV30	CAWSVRATEAFF	TGTGCCTGGAGTGTCAGGGCCACTGAAGCTTTCTTT
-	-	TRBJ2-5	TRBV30	CAWSVREEFMETQYF	TGTGCCTGGAGTGTACGGGAAGAGTTCATGGAGACCCAGTACTTC
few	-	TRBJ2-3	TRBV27	CASSQMDTQYF	TGTGCCAGCAGTCAGATGGATACGCAGTATTTT
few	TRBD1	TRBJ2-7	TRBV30	CAWSRDSYEQYF	TGTGCCTGGAGCCGGGACAGCTACGAGCAGTACTTC
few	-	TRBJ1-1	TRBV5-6	CASSLSGFNTEAFF	TGTGCCAGCAGCTTATCTGGATTCAACACTGAAGCTTTCTTT
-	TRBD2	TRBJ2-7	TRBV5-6	CASSFGTSTHEQYF	TGTGCCAGCAGCTTCGGGACTAGTACCCACGAGCAGTACTTC